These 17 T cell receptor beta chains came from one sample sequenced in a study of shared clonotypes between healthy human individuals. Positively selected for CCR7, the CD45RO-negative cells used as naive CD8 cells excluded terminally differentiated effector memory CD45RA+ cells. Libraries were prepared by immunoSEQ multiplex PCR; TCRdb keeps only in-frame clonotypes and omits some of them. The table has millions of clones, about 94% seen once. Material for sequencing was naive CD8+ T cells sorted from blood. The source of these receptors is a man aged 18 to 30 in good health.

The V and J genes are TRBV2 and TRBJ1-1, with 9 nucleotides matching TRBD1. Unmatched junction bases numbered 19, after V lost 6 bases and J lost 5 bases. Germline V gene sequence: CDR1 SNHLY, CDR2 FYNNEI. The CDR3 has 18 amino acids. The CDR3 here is CASRGEGDRADGKTEAFF. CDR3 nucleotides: TGTGCCAGCAGAGGAGAGGGGGACAGGGCGGATGGAAAGACTGAAGCTTTCTTT.

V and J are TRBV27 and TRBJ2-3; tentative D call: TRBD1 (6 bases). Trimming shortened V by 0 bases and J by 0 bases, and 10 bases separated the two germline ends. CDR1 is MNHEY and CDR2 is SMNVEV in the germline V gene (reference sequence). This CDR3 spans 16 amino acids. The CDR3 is CASSLSGTTSTDTQYF. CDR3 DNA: TGTGCCAGCAGTTTATCGGGGACAACTAGCACAGATACGCAGTATTTT.

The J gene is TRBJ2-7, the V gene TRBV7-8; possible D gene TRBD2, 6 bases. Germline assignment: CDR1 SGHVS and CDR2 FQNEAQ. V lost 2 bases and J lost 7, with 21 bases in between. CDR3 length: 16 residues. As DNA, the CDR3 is TGTGCCAGCAGCTTATCCGGGACTGCCGGCCTGTCGGAGCAGTACTTC. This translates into CASSLSGTAGLSEQYF.

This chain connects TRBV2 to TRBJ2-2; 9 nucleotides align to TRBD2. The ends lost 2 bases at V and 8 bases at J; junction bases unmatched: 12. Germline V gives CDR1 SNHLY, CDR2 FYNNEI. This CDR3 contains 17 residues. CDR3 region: CASSEMRLAAAGGELFF. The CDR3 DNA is TGTGCCAGCAGTGAAATGAGACTAGCGGCTGCAGGGGGGGAGCTGTTTTTT.

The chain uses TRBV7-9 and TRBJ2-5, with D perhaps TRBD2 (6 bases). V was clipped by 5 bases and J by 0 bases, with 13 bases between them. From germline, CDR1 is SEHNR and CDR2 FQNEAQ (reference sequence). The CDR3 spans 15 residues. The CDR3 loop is CASSPRDWDQETQYF. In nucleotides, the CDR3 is TGTGCCAGCAGCCCCAGGGACTGGGACCAAGAGACCCAGTACTTC.

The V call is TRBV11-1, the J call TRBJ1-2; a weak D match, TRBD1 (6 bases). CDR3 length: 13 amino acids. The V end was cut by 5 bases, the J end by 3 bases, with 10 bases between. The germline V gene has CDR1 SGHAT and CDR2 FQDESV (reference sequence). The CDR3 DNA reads TGTGCCAGCAGCCAGGACAGAGACTATGGCTACACCTTC. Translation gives CASSQDRDYGYTF.

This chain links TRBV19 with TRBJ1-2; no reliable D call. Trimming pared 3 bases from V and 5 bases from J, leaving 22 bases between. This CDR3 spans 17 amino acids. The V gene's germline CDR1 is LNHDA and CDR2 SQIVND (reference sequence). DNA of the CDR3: TGTGCCAGTAGTATCCAGTTTTTGGACGGTCTAGGGTATGGCTACACCTTC. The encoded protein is CASSIQFLDGLGYGYTF.

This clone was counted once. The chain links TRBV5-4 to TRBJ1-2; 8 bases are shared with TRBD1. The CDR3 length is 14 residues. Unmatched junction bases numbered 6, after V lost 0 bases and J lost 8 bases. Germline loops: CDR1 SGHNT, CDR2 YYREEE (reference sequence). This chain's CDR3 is CASSLAGGARGYTF. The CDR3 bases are TGTGCCAGCAGCTTGGCAGGGGGCGCGCGGGGCTACACCTTC.

The chain's CDR3 is CASSVETGTTGELFF. The CDR3 region has the DNA TGTGCCAGCAGCGTAGAGACAGGGACCACCGGGGAGCTGTTTTTT. The chain is built from TRBV9 and TRBJ2-2, with 7 bases lining up with TRBD1. V trimming: 0 bases; J trimming: 4 bases; junction bases outside the gene matches: 3. This CDR3 is built from 15 residues. Germline V gene data show CDR1 as SGDLS and CDR2 as YYNGEE.

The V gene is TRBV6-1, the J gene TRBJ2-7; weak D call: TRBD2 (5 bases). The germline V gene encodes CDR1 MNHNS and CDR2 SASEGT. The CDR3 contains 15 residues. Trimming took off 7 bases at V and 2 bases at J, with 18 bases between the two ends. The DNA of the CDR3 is TGTGCCAGCACCTTGGGGAGATCAGCCGCCTACGAGCAGTACTTC. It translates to CASTLGRSAAYEQYF.

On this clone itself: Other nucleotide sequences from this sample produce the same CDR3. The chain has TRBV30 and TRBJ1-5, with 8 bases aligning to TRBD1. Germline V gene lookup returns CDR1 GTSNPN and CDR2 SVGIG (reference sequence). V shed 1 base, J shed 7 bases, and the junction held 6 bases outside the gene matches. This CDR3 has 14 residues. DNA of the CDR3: TGTGCCTGGAGTGACGGACAGGGTGGACAGCCCCAGCATTTT. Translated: CAWSDGQGGQPQHF.

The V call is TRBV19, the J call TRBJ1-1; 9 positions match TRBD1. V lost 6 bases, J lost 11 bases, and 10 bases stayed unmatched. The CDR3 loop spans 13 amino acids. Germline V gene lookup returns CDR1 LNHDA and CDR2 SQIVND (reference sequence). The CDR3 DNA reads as TGTGCCAGTAGCCCCGGACAGGGGAAACCGGCTTTCTTT. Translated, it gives CASSPGQGKPAFF.

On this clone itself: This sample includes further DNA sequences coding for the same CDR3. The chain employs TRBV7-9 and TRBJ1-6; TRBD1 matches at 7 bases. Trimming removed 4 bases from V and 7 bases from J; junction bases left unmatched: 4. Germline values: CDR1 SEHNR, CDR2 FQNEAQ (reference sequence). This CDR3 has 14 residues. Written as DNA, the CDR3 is TGTGCCAGCAGCTCCGGGACAGTAAATTCACCCCTCCACTTT. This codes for CASSSGTVNSPLHF.

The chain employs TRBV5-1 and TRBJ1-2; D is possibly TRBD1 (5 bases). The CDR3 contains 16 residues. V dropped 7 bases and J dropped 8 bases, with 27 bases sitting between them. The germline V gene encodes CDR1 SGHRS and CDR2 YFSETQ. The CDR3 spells CASRMNRDSISLGYTF. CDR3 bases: TGCGCCAGCCGTATGAACCGGGACTCAATAAGCCTAGGCTACACCTTC.

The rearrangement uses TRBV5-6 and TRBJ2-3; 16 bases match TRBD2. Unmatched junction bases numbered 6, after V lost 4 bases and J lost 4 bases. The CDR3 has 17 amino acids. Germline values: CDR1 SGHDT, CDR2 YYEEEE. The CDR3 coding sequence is TGTGCCAGCAGCCCCCCGGGACTAGCGGGGGGGGCAGATACGCAGTATTTT. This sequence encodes CASSPPGLAGGADTQYF.

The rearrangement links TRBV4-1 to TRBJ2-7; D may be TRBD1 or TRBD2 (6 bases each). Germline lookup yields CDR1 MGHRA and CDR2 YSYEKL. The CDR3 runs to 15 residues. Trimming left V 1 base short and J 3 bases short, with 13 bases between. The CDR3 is CASSQGEGGFYEQYF. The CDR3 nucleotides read TGCGCCAGCAGCCAAGGAGAGGGGGGCTTCTACGAGCAGTACTTC.

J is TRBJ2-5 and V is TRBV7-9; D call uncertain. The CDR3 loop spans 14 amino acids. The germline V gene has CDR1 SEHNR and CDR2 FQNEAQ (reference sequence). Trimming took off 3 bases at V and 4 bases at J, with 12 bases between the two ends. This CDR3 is CASSLGPLPETQYF. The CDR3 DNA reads TGTGCCAGCAGCTTGGGTCCCCTCCCAGAGACCCAGTACTTC. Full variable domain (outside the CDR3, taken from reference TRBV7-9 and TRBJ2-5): DTGVSQNPRHKITKRGQNVTFRCDPISEHNRLYWYRQTLGQGPEFLTYFQNEAQLEKSRLLSDRFSAERPKGSFSTLEIQRTEQGDSAMYLCASSLGPLPETQYFGPGTRLLVL.